Each of the 8 T cell receptor beta chains below was sequenced from the same sample in a study of response to subunit inactivated influenza vaccine (dated by TCRdb to the late 2010s). The library was built by means of RT-PCR. The instrument given in TCRdb is Illumina HiSeq 2500. TCRdb trimmed the raw reads at Q25, called clones with MiXCR and kept productive beta chains. Each entry is one CDR3 protein sequence, shown with its most common DNA and genes. In all, the sample holds roughly 160,000 distinct CDR3 sequences, and 9.5% to 12% of those were seen once. The top ten constitute approximately 39% of the sample. Sample: CD8+ T cells sorted from PBMCs, taken 23 months after vaccination. Receptors were obtained from a man aged 50 to 69 who received an inactivated influenza vaccine. Donor details come from another sample of the same person, matched by shared clones.

Ten or more counts support this clonotype. V and J are TRBV7-8 and TRBJ1-1; 7 nucleotides align to TRBD1. CDR1 is SGHVS, CDR2 FQNEAQ, per germline. Trimming cost V 2 bases and J 5 bases; bases outside gene matches: 8. This CDR3 has 15 residues. CDR3 amino acids: CASSLSSTGRTEAFF. The CDR3 nucleotides are TGTGCCAGCAGCTTATCCTCGACAGGGCGGACTGAAGCTTTCTTT.

A few counts support this clonotype. The chain carries TRBV20-1 and TRBJ2-7; D is perhaps TRBD1 or TRBD2 (5 bases each). Between the trimmed V and J ends, which lost 3 bases and 6 bases, there was a span of 15 bases. From germline, CDR1 is DFQATT and CDR2 SNEGSKA (reference sequence). The CDR3 is 13 amino acids. The CDR3 region is CSASPGTGGEQYF. The CDR3, as DNA: TGCAGTGCTAGTCCCGGGACCGGCGGCGAGCAGTACTTC.

This clonotype was counted ten times or more. The chain combines TRBV9 with TRBJ2-1; TRBD2 matches at 11 bases. There are 15 residues in the CDR3. J was trimmed by 5 bases and V by 0 bases; bases with no gene match: 1. Germline V gene sequence: CDR1 SGDLS, CDR2 YYNGEE. CDR3 nucleotides: TGTGCCAGCAGCGTAGGACTAGCGGGGCACAATGAGCAGTTCTTC. Its protein product is CASSVGLAGHNEQFF.

This clonotype was detected many times. J is TRBJ2-7 and V is TRBV5-1; 10 nucleotides align to TRBD2. CDR3 length equals 14 residues. Germline CDR1 and CDR2: SGHRS and YFSETQ. The V and J ends lost 3 bases and 7 bases, in that order; junction bases with no gene match: 7. In DNA form, the CDR3 reads TGCGCCAGCAGCTACGGGACTAGCGAGGCGGAGCAGTACTTC. It encodes CASSYGTSEAEQYF.

This chain links TRBV27 with TRBJ2-3; TRBD2 aligns across 10 bases. Trimming cost V 3 bases and J 3 bases; bases outside gene matches: 3. Germline CDR1 reads MNHEY; CDR2 reads SMNVEV (reference sequence). The CDR3 has 15 residues. CDR3 nucleotides: TGTGCCAGCAGTTTTATACTAGCGGGGACAGATACGCAGTATTTT. Amino acids: CASSFILAGTDTQYF.

J is TRBJ2-3 and V is TRBV28; D is possibly TRBD2 (5 bases). The germline CDR1 and CDR2 sequences are MDHEN and SYDVKM. The CDR3 is made up of 15 amino acids. Trimming took off 2 bases at V and 0 bases at J, with 9 bases between the two ends. CDR3 sequence (DNA): TGTGCCAGCAGTTTAGGTTGGACTAGCACAGATACGCAGTATTTT. Its translation is CASSLGWTSTDTQYF.

This chain links TRBV9 with TRBJ2-5, with a possible D match to TRBD2 (5 bases). The CDR3 has 14 amino acids. V dropped 0 bases and J dropped 4 bases, with 10 bases sitting between them. CDR1 is SGDLS, CDR2 YYNGEE, per germline. CDR3 sequence reads: CASSVGGGGETQYF. For the CDR3, the DNA is TGTGCCAGCAGCGTAGGAGGCGGAGGAGAGACCCAGTACTTC.

The table lists this clonotype with a few counts. V is TRBV6-1 and J is TRBJ2-2; TRBD2 aligns across 13 bases. The germline V gene has CDR1 MNHNS and CDR2 SASEGT. The ends lost 5 bases at V and 9 bases at J; junction bases unmatched: 6. This CDR3 has 15 amino acids. This CDR3 is CASSRGLAGVRELFF. In DNA, the CDR3 is TGTGCCAGCAGTCGAGGACTAGCGGGGGTCCGGGAGCTGTTTTTT.